This T cell receptor beta chain was captured by sequencing in a study of vaccination and CD4 T cells after COVID-19. Turning to this clonotype: Its matching antigen is unknown.

CD4+ T cells that had been cultured provided DNA sequenced with the Oncomine TCR Beta short-read assay. TCRdb re-called the PCR reads with MiXCR, one entry per CDR3 protein. The sample yields 22,000 or so distinct CDR3 sequences, about 56% seen once. J gave up 5 bases and V 1 base, and 2 bases lay outside the gene matches. CDR3 length: 15 amino acids. Germline V gene data show CDR1 as LGHNA and CDR2 as YSLEER. The treatment here: 10-day PBMC culture with coronavirus spike peptide pools or control peptides (ViraFEST assay). This TCR derives from a human donor who had recovered from COVID-19. The V gene is TRBV4-3, the J gene TRBJ2-2; TRBD1 aligns across 9 bases. Sequenced sample: CD4+ T cells from blood, cultured in vitro. CDR3 nucleotide sequence: TGCGCCAGCAGCCAAGCGGGACAGGGTACCGGGGAGCTGTTTTTT. Protein: CASSQAGQGTGELFF.